The rows below give T cell receptor beta chains drawn from one sample of a study of T cell repertoires in cytomegalovirus infection. One entry per CDR3 protein, called by TCRdb with MiXCR from the reads. Of 80,000 to 90,000 distinct CDR3 sequences in the sample, 40% to 50% were seen once. No antigen has been identified for these receptors. The sample here was CD8+ T cells from cultured PBMCs, taken from culture after CMV antigen stimulation. These TCRs come from a human donor in good health (CMV status not recorded). Some clones in this sample may be carry-over from other donors' samples. The CDR3 runs from the conserved cysteine through the conserved F or W.

v_call: TRBV7-6
cdr3_aa: CASSPGGAVTDTQYF

v_call: TRBV7-3
cdr3_aa: CASSLINTDTQYF

v_call: TRBV7-3
cdr3_aa: CASSFSPVSYNEQFF

v_call: TRBV7-6
cdr3_aa: CASSYTDTDTQYF

v_call: TRBV5-5
cdr3_aa: CASSWGTGNTEAFF

v_call: TRBV7-8
cdr3_aa: CASSSPTVSNEKLFF

v_call: TRBV7-3
cdr3_aa: CASRTRQGDVYGYTF

v_call: TRBV7-8
cdr3_aa: CASSRGAGAATDTQYF

v_call: TRBV27
cdr3_aa: CASTLGGPNQPQHF

v_call: TRBV7-8
cdr3_aa: CASSLARGTSGTGELFF

v_call: TRBV12-3/TRBV12-4
cdr3_aa: CASSFPGQGNTEAFF

v_call: TRBV7-6
cdr3_aa: CASRGGAGLRENLGANTGELFF

v_call: TRBV11-1
cdr3_aa: CASSPGGGGNQPQHF

v_call: TRBV7-3
cdr3_aa: CASSLAGGNTDTQYF

v_call: TRBV5-4
cdr3_aa: CASSIWYVRGTSYEQYF

v_call: TRBV7-3
cdr3_aa: CASSSFARTGGFYGYTF

v_call: TRBV6-1
cdr3_aa: CASSEGDGTGSDTQYF

v_call: TRBV7-6
cdr3_aa: CASSRKVSGSDTQYF

v_call: TRBV7-8
cdr3_aa: CASSLGTAAYEQYF

v_call: TRBV7-8
cdr3_aa: CASSLIGRVSYNEQFF

v_call: TRBV7-6
cdr3_aa: CASSSARTPDQPQHF

v_call: TRBV28
cdr3_aa: CASSLDRGRRVQFF